This TCR beta chain was retrieved from a study of neurological immune-mediated disorders (dated by TCRdb to about 2019). Regarding the complete study: The study compared peripheral blood TCR-beta repertoires of HTLV-I-associated myelopathy (HAM/TSP) patients, multiple sclerosis patients and healthy controls using UMI-based sequencing. Longitudinal samples, technical triplicates and paired sorted CD4+ and CD8+ T-cell subsets, alongside PBMC samples, were included among the roughly 97 TCR-beta libraries. Longitudinal HAM/TSP and healthy donors were sampled at 3 time-points each (about 3-45 month intervals). The cohort included 60 to 70 subjects: roughly 15 with HAM/TSP, around 34 with multiple sclerosis, and around 20 healthy controls.

The meaning of the sample's time point label: longitudinal time-point 3. Unsorted PBMC libraries were generated from 2 million PBMCs stored in RNAlater at -80 °C until RNA extraction. Peripheral blood underwent Ficoll-Hypaque density gradient centrifugation to isolate PBMCs, which were then cryopreserved in liquid nitrogen. To synthesize cDNA, template-switch 5'RACE was performed with a primer carrying a 10-nucleotide random unique molecular identifier so that each TCR transcript was tagged. Every sequencing run covered 15-18 subjects and yielded more than 180 million TCR-beta sequences. The RNeasy kit was used for extraction of total RNA. Using the KAPA Real-time Library Amplification kit, TCR-beta VDJ regions were amplified with primers for the TCR constant region and the 5'RACE anchor. A first PCR added sample indexes and Illumina adaptors, after which a second PCR increased the library yield. The roughly 650 bp TCR product was size-selected on a 2% E-gel SizeSelection system after Ampure bead purification. Before pooling, library quality was checked on a Bioanalyzer, concentration was measured with Qubit, and libraries were quantified with the Kapa Library Quantification kit. Libraries were sequenced paired-end 2 x 150 bp on an Illumina HiSeq 2500. To increase sequence diversity, roughly 24-32% phiX was spiked into each library pool. The authors' pipeline ran thus. The quality-filtered reads were processed with the UMI-based MiGEC pipeline, whose error correction step removed more than 75% of the raw TCR sequences. IMGT germline references were used for aligning VDJ genes, and each clonotype was defined as a unique CDR3 amino acid sequence together with its V-J genes. Clonal expansion, Shannon diversity, and CDR3 relatedness (CalcPairwiseDistances, ClusterSamples) were evaluated with VDJtools, and phylogenetic trees were built with CLCbio workbench. Clones with at least 8 unique UMIs were defined as expanded, with this threshold being based on coefficient-of-variation modelling across technical triplicates. The public sequencing data were trimmed at Q25 with fastp and processed into clonotypes with MiXCR by TCRdb, which kept only in-frame beta chains. CDR3 protein sequences are deduplicated, and each keeps its most common genes and DNA. The V and J calls and clone size come from TCRdb's table, not from the authors' own analysis. The sample yields fewer than 110,000 distinct CDR3 sequences; less than 14% were counted once. The ten largest clonotypes hold under 4% of the sample.

General study outcomes and caveats: Expanded clones from different subjects shared no identical CDR3 amino acid sequences, which suggests that TCR-beta repertoires were private in all groups. TCR clonal expansion was greatest in HAM/TSP patients and smallest in MS patients, who ranked below even healthy controls.

There are many counts of this clonotype. Its specific antigen is unknown. Base quality data are lacking; no much larger clone is found one base away. The CDR1 and CDR2 encoded by the germline V gene are SGHRS and YFSETQ. V loses 7 bases at its end and J loses 2 bases; junction bases beyond the gene matches: 6. Reading from cysteine to phenylalanine, the CDR3 counts 14 amino acids. Only the CDR3 part of the read is kept: 42 bases, read in frame from the first base. This receptor was obtained from a female donor with HTLV-1-associated myelopathy (HAM/TSP). Here the chain combines TRBV5-1 and TRBJ2-7; 10 of the junction bases match TRBD1. The sample comprised PBMCs. CDR3 loop: CASRPGTGAYEQYF. Here is the DNA: TGCGCCAGCCGACCCGGGACAGGGGCCTACGAGCAGTACTTC.